The clone carrying this TCR beta chain turned up a few times. Any gene name here is a mouse gene name. Stated time point: mouse harvest day 14 after allogeneic transplant. Mouse grafts combined 10^7 T-cell-depleted bone marrow cells with 10^6 splenic CD5+ T cells. This record comes from a study of tissue T cells after allogeneic stem cell transplantation. Only in-frame clones appear in the TCRdb table, and some are missing; sequencing was by immunoSEQ multiplex PCR. Here the sample spans around 2,000 clones, roughly 51% being singletons. This clonotype was obtained from a female BALB/c mouse given C57BL/6 T cells with graft-versus-host disease after an allogeneic hematopoietic cell transplant. The sequencing sample was made of lymph node tissue.

The CDR3 sequence is CASSLHYEQYF. Incomplete CDR3 DNA: TGTGCTAGCAGTTTACACTATGAACAGTAC. The chain carries TRBV29 and TRBJ2-7; D is unresolved. The read ends 1 residue early relative to the CDR3; the germline J gene fills the gap. Germline CDR1 and CDR2: MSHET and SYDVDS. Trimming removed 2 bases from V and 3 bases from J, with 2 bases in between. The CDR3 loop spans 11 amino acids.